The sequence of this T cell receptor beta chain was determined in a study of tissue T cells after allogeneic stem cell transplantation. Median post-mortem interval was roughly 9.5 hours for GI, liver, skin and lymphoid tissues. Comments on this clone: Its target is not known.

Findings and limits, study-wide: Few T cell clones were shared across patients, but motif clusters showed tissue-specific shared signatures.

Sequenced by immunoSEQ multiplex PCR; TCRdb stores in-frame clones only, minus some. Of approximately 12,000 clones in the sample, approximately 70% are singletons; the top ten hold around an eighth. The source of this sequence is a woman aged 18-55 years with breast cancer. Sequenced here: tissue from the right colon, sampled at autopsy.

The chain's CDR3 is CAWAGNSGANVLTF. The CDR3 DNA sequence: TGTGCCTGGGCAGGGAACTCTGGGGCCAACGTCCTGACTTTC. The chain combines TRBV30 with TRBJ2-6; possibly TRBD1 for D (5 bases). Trimming removed 5 bases at V and 0 bases at J, with 8 bases between. The CDR3 is made up of 14 amino acids. CDR1 and CDR2 from the germline V gene are GTSNPN and SVGIG (reference sequence).